A single sample gave rise to the 20 T cell receptor beta chains below, sequenced in a study of T cell responses to AZD1222 COVID-19 vaccine. Repertoires were generated with immunoSEQ multiplex PCR, while TCRdb's copy carries only in-frame clones and drops some. The table has roughly 100,000 clones, 80% to 90% seen once. Sequencing used peripheral blood, obtained on day 0 of AZD1222 vaccination. The source of these receptors is an adult in good health.

The genes are TRBV28 and TRBJ2-7; tentative D call: TRBD2 (6 bases). The CDR3 has 14 residues. The V end lost 6 bases, the J end lost 2 bases, and 14 bases lay between the germline ends. Looked up from germline, CDR1 is MDHEN and CDR2 is SYDVKM. In DNA form, the CDR3 reads TGTGCCAGCAGCGGGACTGTCCTTACCTACGAGCAGTACTTC. The encoded protein is CASSGTVLTYEQYF.

The count of this clone is one. V usage is TRBV6-5 and J usage is TRBJ1-2, with D unclear. Germline assignment: CDR1 MNHEY and CDR2 SVGAGI. The CDR3 runs 11 residues. Trimming stripped 6 bases from V and 8 bases from J, with 10 bases between. CDR3 residues: CASRTMGGYTF. The CDR3 DNA reads as TGTGCCAGCAGAACTATGGGAGGCTACACCTTC.

This rearrangement joins TRBV18 to TRBJ2-2; tentative D call: TRBD2 (5 bases). Trimming left V 3 bases short and J 7 bases short, with 27 bases between. This CDR3 is 19 amino acids long. Germline values: CDR1 KGHSH, CDR2 LQKENI. DNA for the CDR3: TGTGCCAGCTCACCGATACCGTTGGGCAGGACCTTTCGGGGCGGGGAGCTGTTTTTT. Protein product: CASSPIPLGRTFRGGELFF.

This chain links TRBV24-1 with TRBJ2-3, with TRBD2 identical over 10 bases. This CDR3 is built from 16 residues. J gave up 6 bases and V 0 bases, and 5 bases lay outside the gene matches. Germline CDR1 reads KGHDR; CDR2 reads SFDVKD. DNA for the CDR3: TGTGCCACCAGTGATTTGCGGCTAGCGGGAGCGGATACGCAGTATTTT. It yields the protein CATSDLRLAGADTQYF.

V and J are TRBV4-3 and TRBJ2-7, with D maybe TRBD2 (6 bases). Looked up from germline, CDR1 is LGHNA and CDR2 is YSLEER. This CDR3 region has 15 residues. Trimming shortened V by 0 bases and J by 2 bases, and 11 bases separated the two germline ends. Written as DNA, the CDR3 is TGCGCCAGCAGCCAAGACGCGGGGTTAGCCTACGAGCAGTACTTC. Residues: CASSQDAGLAYEQYF.

CDR3 residues: CASKGGGIMNTEAFF. In DNA, the CDR3 is TGTGCCAGCAAGGGGGGGGGAATCATGAACACTGAAGCTTTCTTT. The genes are TRBV6-5 and TRBJ1-1, with TRBD1 as a possible D gene (6 bases). This CDR3 contains 15 residues. Germline CDR1 and CDR2: MNHEY and SVGAGI. V lost 7 bases and J 0 bases, leaving 15 bases between the germline ends.

The gene calls are TRBV7-9 and TRBJ2-1; 7 bases are a match to TRBD1. The CDR3 is made up of 13 amino acids. CDR1 is SEHNR and CDR2 is FQNEAQ in the germline V gene (reference sequence). V gave up 3 bases and J gave up 8 bases; unmatched junction bases: 4. Written as DNA, the CDR3 is TGTGCCAGCAGCTTGACAGGGAAGGATGAGCAGTTCTTC. The encoded protein is CASSLTGKDEQFF.

The chain employs TRBV10-2 and TRBJ2-4, with a weak D call TRBD1 (5 bases). The CDR3 loop spans 16 amino acids. The V end was cut by 0 bases, the J end by 7 bases, with 16 bases between. Germline V gene lookup returns CDR1 WSHSY and CDR2 SAAADI. This chain's CDR3 is CASSESTASKTNIQYF. The CDR3 coding sequence is TGCGCCAGCAGTGAGTCGACAGCCTCAAAGACTAACATTCAGTACTTC.

This sequence joins TRBV24-1 and TRBJ2-1; 10 nucleotides agree with TRBD2. J gave up 4 bases and V 9 bases, and 5 bases lay outside the gene matches. Germline CDR1 is KGHDR and CDR2 is SFDVKD. The CDR3 runs to 14 residues. The CDR3 spells CATQERGGYNEQFF. CDR3 nucleotide sequence: TGTGCCACCCAAGAGCGGGGGGGTTACAATGAGCAGTTCTTC.

The gene calls are TRBV5-6 and TRBJ2-7; 7 nucleotides match TRBD1. V shed 5 bases, J shed 7 bases, and the junction held 12 bases outside the gene matches. Germline V gives CDR1 SGHDT, CDR2 YYEEEE. The CDR3 contains 14 residues. CDR3 sequence reads: CASRYRGSRYEQYF. CDR3 bases: TGTGCCAGCAGATACAGGGGATCGAGGTATGAGCAGTACTTC.

V usage is TRBV10-1 and J usage is TRBJ1-5; TRBD1 might be the D (6 bases). Germline V gene data show CDR1 as WNHNN and CDR2 as SYGVQD (reference sequence). V lost 2 bases, J lost 6 bases, and 17 bases lay in between. This CDR3 comprises 16 residues. The CDR3 region is CASSERGGRGRQPQHF. The CDR3 DNA reads as TGCGCCAGCAGTGAGCGTGGGGGGCGCGGGCGTCAGCCCCAGCATTTT.

The chain joins TRBV14 to TRBJ2-3, with D unclear. V was cut by 0 bases and J by 4 bases, with 8 bases left in between. The length of the CDR3 is 14 residues. From germline, CDR1 is SGHDN and CDR2 FVKESK. In DNA, the CDR3 is TGTGCCAGCAGCCAAGAGTGGGTGGCAGATACGCAGTATTTT. Residues: CASSQEWVADTQYF.

The genes are TRBV9 and TRBJ1-2; TRBD1 is a possible D gene (6 bases). Germline CDR1 SGDLS, CDR2 YYNGEE. The V end was cut by 4 bases, the J end by 4 bases, with 17 bases between. The CDR3 runs to 15 residues. The CDR3 DNA follows: TGTGCCAGCAGCCCCCAACAGGGAAGGAGCTATGGCTACACCTTC. This gives the protein CASSPQQGRSYGYTF.

The chain links TRBV7-2 to TRBJ2-5; 8 bases map to TRBD1. There are 15 residues in the CDR3. CDR1 and CDR2 (germline): SGHTA, FQGNSA. The V segment lost 4 bases and the J segment 3 bases; nucleotides outside the gene matches: 7. CDR3 amino acids: CASSSGDRLKETQYF. The CDR3 DNA sequence: TGTGCCAGCAGCTCGGGGGACAGGCTAAAAGAGACCCAGTACTTC. Full variable domain (outside the CDR3, taken from reference TRBV7-2 and TRBJ2-5): GAGVSQSPSNKVTEKGKDVELRCDPISGHTALYWYRQSLGQGLEFLIYFQGNSAPDKSGLPSDRFSAERTGGSVSTLTIQRTQQEDSAVYLCASSSGDRLKETQYFGPGTRLLVL.

The chain couples TRBV6-2 or TRBV6-3 to TRBJ1-5, with no clear D. Trimming shortened V by 0 bases and J by 0 bases, and 9 bases separated the two germline ends. The CDR3 spans 16 residues. Germline CDR1 and CDR2: MNHEY and SVGEGT. The CDR3 sequence is CASSYSPLVSNQPQHF. Written as DNA, the CDR3 is TGTGCCAGCAGTTACTCCCCTCTTGTTAGCAATCAGCCCCAGCATTTT.

The V gene is TRBV27, the J gene TRBJ2-7; D may correspond to TRBD1 or TRBD2 (5 bases each). CDR3 length: 15 amino acids. Per the germline V gene, CDR1 is MNHEY and CDR2 is SMNVEV (reference sequence). V gave up 0 bases and J gave up 3 bases, with 12 bases separating them. The CDR3: CASSLSGGSYYEQYF. DNA of the CDR3: TGTGCCAGCAGTTTATCTGGGGGTTCTTACTACGAGCAGTACTTC.

The rearrangement joins TRBV29-1 to TRBJ2-1, with a possible D match to TRBD2 (6 bases). Between the trimmed V and J ends, which lost 3 bases and 7 bases, there was a span of 7 bases. CDR1 and CDR2 (germline): SQVTM, ANQGSEA. This CDR3 has 11 residues. The CDR3 DNA is TGCAGCGTTGAGGCGGGGAATGAGCAGTTCTTC. This codes for CSVEAGNEQFF.

The V and J genes are TRBV19 and TRBJ1-5; D not resolved. From germline, CDR1 is LNHDA and CDR2 SQIVND (reference sequence). Trimming left V 7 bases short and J 9 bases short, with 19 bases between. This CDR3 region has 14 residues. The CDR3 sequence: CASTVAGFSTPQHF. The DNA for the CDR3 is TGTGCCAGTACCGTTGCCGGCTTTTCGACGCCCCAGCATTTT.

This chain connects TRBV6-6 to TRBJ1-1, with D maybe TRBD1 (6 bases). In germline, CDR1 is MNHNY, CDR2 SVGAGI (reference sequence). Trimming cost V 4 bases and J 4 bases, with 7 bases left between them. The CDR3 length is 12 residues. The chain's CDR3 is CASSSGVTEAFF. The CDR3 bases are TGTGCCAGCAGTTCAGGGGTCACTGAAGCTTTCTTT.

The gene calls are TRBV7-6 and TRBJ2-3, with TRBD2 matching over 7 bases. CDR1 and CDR2 (germline): SGHVS, FNYEAQ. With 1 base clipped from V and 2 bases from J, the junction kept 9 bases outside the gene matches. The CDR3 extends over 17 amino acids. The CDR3 loop is CASSLGAGRGFTDTQYF. CDR3 bases: TGTGCCAGCAGCTTAGGAGCGGGGCGGGGATTCACAGATACGCAGTATTTT.